The TCR beta chain under discussion was sequenced for a study of Ad26.COV2.S vaccination and SARS-CoV-2 variants. Regarding treatment: 15 to 20 received Ad26.COV2.S at low or high dose, single or two shots; 5 received placebo; per-sample allocation not given. Repertoires come from day 63 after the first vaccine or placebo injection. Profiling relied on immunoSEQ multiplex PCR, and the TCRdb table lists in-frame clones only, not all of them. The data show roughly 510,000 clones, with 87% seen just once and roughly 13% held by the top ten. Germline CDR1 is ENHRY and CDR2 is SYGVKD. The CDR3 extends over 11 amino acids. V lost 4 bases and J lost 7, with 4 bases in between.

This sequence was found in a person aged 18-60 years who received the Ad26.COV2.S COVID-19 vaccine or a placebo. The chain employs TRBV10-3 and TRBJ2-2, with no clear D. Sequencing was performed on peripheral blood, taken in a trial of Ad26.COV2.S vaccine versus placebo. CDR3 protein: CAISVLGELFF. The CDR3 DNA sequence: TGTGCCATCAGTGTACTCGGGGAGCTGTTTTTT.